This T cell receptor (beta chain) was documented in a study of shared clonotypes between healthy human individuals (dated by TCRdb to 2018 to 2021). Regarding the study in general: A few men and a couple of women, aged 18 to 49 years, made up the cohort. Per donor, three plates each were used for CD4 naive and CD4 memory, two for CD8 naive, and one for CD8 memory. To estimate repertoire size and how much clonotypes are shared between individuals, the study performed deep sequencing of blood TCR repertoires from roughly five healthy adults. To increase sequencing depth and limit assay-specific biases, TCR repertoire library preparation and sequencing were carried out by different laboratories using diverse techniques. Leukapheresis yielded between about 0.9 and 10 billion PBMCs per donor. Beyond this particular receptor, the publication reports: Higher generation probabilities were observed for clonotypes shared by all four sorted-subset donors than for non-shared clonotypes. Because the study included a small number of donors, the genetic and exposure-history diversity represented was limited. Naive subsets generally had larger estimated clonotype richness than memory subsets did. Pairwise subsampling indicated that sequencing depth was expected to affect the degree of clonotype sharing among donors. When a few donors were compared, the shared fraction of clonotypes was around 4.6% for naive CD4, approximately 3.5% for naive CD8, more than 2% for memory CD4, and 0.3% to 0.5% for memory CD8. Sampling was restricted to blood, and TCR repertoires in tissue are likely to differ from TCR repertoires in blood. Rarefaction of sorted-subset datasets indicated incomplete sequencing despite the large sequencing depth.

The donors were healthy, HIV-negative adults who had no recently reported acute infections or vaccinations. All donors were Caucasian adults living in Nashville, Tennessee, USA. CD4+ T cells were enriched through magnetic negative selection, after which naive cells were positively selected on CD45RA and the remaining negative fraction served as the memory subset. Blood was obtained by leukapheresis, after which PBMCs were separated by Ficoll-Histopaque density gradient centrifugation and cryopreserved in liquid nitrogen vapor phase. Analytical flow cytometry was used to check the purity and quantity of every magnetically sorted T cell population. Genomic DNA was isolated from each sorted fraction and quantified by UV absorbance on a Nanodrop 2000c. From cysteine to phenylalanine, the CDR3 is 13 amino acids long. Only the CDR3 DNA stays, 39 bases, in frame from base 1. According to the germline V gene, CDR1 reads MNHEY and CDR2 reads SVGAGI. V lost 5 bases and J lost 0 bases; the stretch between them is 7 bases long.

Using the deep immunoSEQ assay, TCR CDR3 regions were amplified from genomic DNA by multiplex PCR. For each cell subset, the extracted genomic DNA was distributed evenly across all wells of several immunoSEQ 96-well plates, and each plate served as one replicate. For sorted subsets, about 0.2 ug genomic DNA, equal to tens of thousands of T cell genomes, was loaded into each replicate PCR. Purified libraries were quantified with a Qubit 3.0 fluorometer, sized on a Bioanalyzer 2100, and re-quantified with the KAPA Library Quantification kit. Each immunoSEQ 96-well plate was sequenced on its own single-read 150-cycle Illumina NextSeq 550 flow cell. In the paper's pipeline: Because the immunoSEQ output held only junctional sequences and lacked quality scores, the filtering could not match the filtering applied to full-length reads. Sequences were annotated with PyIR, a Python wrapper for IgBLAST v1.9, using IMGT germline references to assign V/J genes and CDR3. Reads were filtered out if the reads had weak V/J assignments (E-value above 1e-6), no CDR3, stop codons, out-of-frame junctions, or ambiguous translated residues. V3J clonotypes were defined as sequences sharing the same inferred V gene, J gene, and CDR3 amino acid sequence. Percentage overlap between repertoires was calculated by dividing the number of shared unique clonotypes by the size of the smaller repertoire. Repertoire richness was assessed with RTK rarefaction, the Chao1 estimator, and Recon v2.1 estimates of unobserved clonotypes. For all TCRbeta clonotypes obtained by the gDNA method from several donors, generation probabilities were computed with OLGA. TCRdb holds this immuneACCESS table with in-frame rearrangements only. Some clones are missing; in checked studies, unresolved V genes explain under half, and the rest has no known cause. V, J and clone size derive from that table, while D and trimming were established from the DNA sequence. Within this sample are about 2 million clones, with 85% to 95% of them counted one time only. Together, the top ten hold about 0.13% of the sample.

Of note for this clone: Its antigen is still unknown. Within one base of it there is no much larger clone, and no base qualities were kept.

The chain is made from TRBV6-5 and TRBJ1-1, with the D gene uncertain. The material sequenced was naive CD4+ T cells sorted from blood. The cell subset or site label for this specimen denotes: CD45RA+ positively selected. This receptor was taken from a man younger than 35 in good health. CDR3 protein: CASSLKLNTEAFF. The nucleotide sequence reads TGTGCCAGCAGTCTTAAACTGAACACTGAAGCTTTCTTT.